Following are 16 T cell receptor beta chains from one sample sequenced in a study of blood T cell repertoires in COVID-19 (dated by TCRdb to 2018 to 2020). The library was produced with the immunoSEQ multiplex PCR assay. Held by TCRdb, this immuneACCESS table contains in-frame sequences only and omits some clones. Under half of the omission traces to an unresolved V gene where checked; the cause of the rest is unknown. For this sample the table gives nearly 300,000 clones, of which about 88% were detected only once. The ten largest clones represent more than 1.1% of the sample. Specimen: peripheral blood. Source of these receptors: a human donor with COVID-19, enrolled during active disease. The donor label of this sample is uncertain.

This sequence joins TRBV4-1 and TRBJ2-7; 8 bases map to TRBD2. V lost 5 bases, J lost 3 bases, and 12 bases stayed unmatched. The CDR3 contains 16 residues. CDR1 MGHRA and CDR2 YSYEKL come from the germline V gene. In nucleotides, the CDR3 is TGCGCCAGCAGCTCTCGGCAGGGACTAGGGTTCTACGAGCAGTACTTC. This gives the protein CASSSRQGLGFYEQYF.

This sequence joins TRBV19 and TRBJ2-1, with D uncertain. CDR1 is LNHDA and CDR2 is SQIVND in the germline V gene (reference sequence). CDR3 length: 13 residues. Deletions cut 3 bases from V and 5 bases from J, with 8 bases between. The CDR3 region is CASSMVEHNEQFF. The CDR3 coding sequence is TGTGCCAGTAGTATGGTTGAGCACAATGAGCAGTTCTTC.

This rearrangement joins TRBV27 to TRBJ1-3; perhaps TRBD1 as D (6 bases). The germline gives CDR1 MNHEY, CDR2 SMNVEV (reference sequence). Trimming removed 2 bases at V and 8 bases at J, with 19 bases between. The CDR3 runs 16 residues. The CDR3 sequence: CASSLTHRAAGYTIYF. The CDR3, as DNA: TGTGCCAGCAGTTTAACCCACAGGGCGGCAGGTTACACCATATATTTT.

The chain links TRBV7-3 to TRBJ2-7, with D hard to call. This CDR3 contains 15 residues. Trimming took 5 bases from V and 2 from J, leaving 16 bases between them. Germline CDR1 reads SGHTA; CDR2 reads FQGTGA. In DNA, the CDR3 is TGTGCCAGCAGCGAAATGGGCCCCAGTACCTACGAGCAGTACTTC. Translated: CASSEMGPSTYEQYF. The entire variable domain, with the rest obtained from reference TRBV7-3 and TRBJ2-7, is as follows: GAGVSQTPSNKVTEKGKYVELRCDPISGHTALYWYRQSLGQGPEFLIYFQGTGAADDSGLPNDRFFAVRPEGSVSTLKIQRTERGDSAVYLCASSEMGPSTYEQYFGPGTRLTVT.

The genes are TRBV28 and TRBJ2-4; 10 bases fit TRBD2. With V trimmed by 8 bases and J by 2 bases, 6 bases remained unmatched. The CDR3 length is 15 residues. Germline-derived CDR1 and CDR2 are MDHEN and SYDVKM. DNA for the CDR3: TGTGCCAGCGGAGTCACTAGCGGGACCAAAAACATTCAGTACTTC. Protein: CASGVTSGTKNIQYF.

CDR3 coding DNA: TGTGCCAGCAGTATTACAGGGGCTAATGAAAAACTGTTTTTT. Amino acid sequence: CASSITGANEKLFF. The rearrangement joins TRBV28 to TRBJ1-4, with 7 bases fitting TRBD1. The CDR3 spans 14 residues. CDR1 is MDHEN and CDR2 is SYDVKM in the germline V gene. With 5 bases clipped from V and 3 bases from J, the junction kept 3 bases outside the gene matches.

The chain couples TRBV27 to TRBJ2-1; TRBD2 matches 9 bases. From germline, CDR1 is MNHEY and CDR2 SMNVEV (reference sequence). V lost 3 bases to trimming and J lost 6 bases; unmatched junction nucleotides: 6. The CDR3 length is 15 residues. The CDR3 DNA is TGTGCCAGCAGTTTGGCGGCTAGCGGGACCAATGAGCAGTTCTTC. The encoded protein is CASSLAASGTNEQFF.

The CDR3 coding sequence is TGTGCCTGGAGAAACCTGCCTAGGGGGGGCGACCTCTACGAGCAGTACTTC. It translates to CAWRNLPRGGDLYEQYF. The chain joins TRBV30 to TRBJ2-7, with D maybe TRBD2 (7 bases). The V end was cut by 3 bases, the J end by 3 bases, with 24 bases between. Germline-derived CDR1 and CDR2 are GTSNPN and SVGIG (reference sequence). The length of the CDR3 is 17 residues.

Concerning this clone: Other DNA sequences in this specimen translate into the identical CDR3. The J gene is TRBJ1-3, the V gene TRBV30; D gene unclear. Trimming shortened V by 0 bases and J by 1 base, and 7 bases separated the two germline ends. Germline loops: CDR1 GTSNPN, CDR2 SVGIG (reference sequence). The CDR3 contains 14 residues. Written as DNA, the CDR3 is TGTGCCTGGAGTGTAAGAGGGTCTGGAAACACCATATATTTT. Encoded protein: CAWSVRGSGNTIYF.

The chain recombines TRBV28 with TRBJ1-2; D not certain. The germline gives CDR1 MDHEN, CDR2 SYDVKM. The CDR3 runs 16 residues. Trimming left V 2 bases short and J 0 bases short, with 13 bases between. This CDR3 is CASSLGPVQANYGYTF. The CDR3 DNA reads as TGTGCCAGCAGTTTAGGCCCCGTCCAAGCTAACTATGGCTACACCTTC.

The chain links TRBV19 to TRBJ2-2, with 13 nucleotides matching TRBD2. The CDR3 has 19 residues. Germline CDR1 is LNHDA and CDR2 is SQIVND (reference sequence). V lost 6 bases to trimming and J lost 5 bases; unmatched junction nucleotides: 15. CDR3 in DNA: TGTGCCAGTAGCCAACCGGGACTAGCGGGGCCAAGGAGGACCGGGGAGCTGTTTTTT. As protein: CASSQPGLAGPRRTGELFF.

This clone was observed a handful of times. This chain uses TRBV2 with TRBJ1-6; 7 bases line up with TRBD1. This CDR3 contains 14 residues. CDR1 is SNHLY and CDR2 is FYNNEI in the germline V gene. J lost 9 bases, V lost 6 bases, and 8 bases had no gene match. This chain's CDR3 is CASRTGTETSPLHF. The CDR3 region has the DNA TGTGCCAGCAGGACCGGGACAGAGACTTCACCCCTCCACTTT. Combining the CDR3 with reference TRBV2 and TRBJ1-6 gives the whole variable domain EPEVTQTPSHQVTQMGQEVILRCVPISNHLYFYWYRQILGQKVEFLVSFYNNEISEKSEIFDDQFSVERPDGSNFTLKIRSTKLEDSAMYFCASRTGTETSPLHFGNGTRLTVT.

This clone has only one observation. The chain employs TRBV6-5 and TRBJ1-1; D unresolved. The germline gives CDR1 MNHEY, CDR2 SVGAGI. Deletions cut 5 bases from V and 1 base from J, with 11 bases between. CDR3 length equals 14 residues. The DNA for the CDR3 is TGTGCCAGCAGTCAATGGGCACGGAACACTGAAGCTTTCTTT. Translation gives CASSQWARNTEAFF.

The genes are TRBV18 and TRBJ1-4, with 9 bases identical to TRBD1. There are 17 residues in the CDR3. V dropped 3 bases and J dropped 3; count of bases not matched to a gene: 8. Germline lookup yields CDR1 KGHSH and CDR2 LQKENI. CDR3 in amino acids: CASSPRTGERANEKLFF. The CDR3 DNA follows: TGTGCCAGCTCACCGAGGACAGGGGAAAGGGCTAATGAAAAACTGTTTTTT.

The V gene is TRBV6-5, the J gene TRBJ2-7, with D perhaps TRBD1 (6 bases). The CDR3 is 13 amino acids. V lost 2 bases, J lost 6 bases, and 11 bases lay in between. Germline V gene sequence: CDR1 MNHEY, CDR2 SVGAGI. The CDR3 DNA follows: TGTGCCAGCAGTTACCCTGGGACAACCGAGCAGTACTTC. This codes for CASSYPGTTEQYF.

The gene calls are TRBV6-4 and TRBJ1-1, with TRBD1 identical over 8 bases. Germline V CDR1 and CDR2: MRHNA, SNTAGT. J was trimmed by 9 bases and V by 6 bases; bases with no gene match: 12. The CDR3 sequence is 14 residues long. In nucleotides, the CDR3 is TGTGCCAGCAGACCTGACAGGGGAGGTGGTAAAGCTTTCTTT. This codes for CASRPDRGGGKAFF.